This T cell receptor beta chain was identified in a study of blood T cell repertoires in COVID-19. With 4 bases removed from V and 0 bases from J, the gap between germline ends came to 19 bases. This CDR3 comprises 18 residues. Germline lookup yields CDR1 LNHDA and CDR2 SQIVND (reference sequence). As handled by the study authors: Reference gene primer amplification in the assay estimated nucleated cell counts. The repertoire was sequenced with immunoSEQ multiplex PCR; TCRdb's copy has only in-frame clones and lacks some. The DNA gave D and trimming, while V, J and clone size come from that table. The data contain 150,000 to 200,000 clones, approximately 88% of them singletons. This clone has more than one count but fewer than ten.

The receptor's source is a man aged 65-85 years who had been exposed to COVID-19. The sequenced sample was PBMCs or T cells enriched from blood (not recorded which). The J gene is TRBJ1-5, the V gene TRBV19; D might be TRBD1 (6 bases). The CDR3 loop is CASSTQPGTFISNQPQHF. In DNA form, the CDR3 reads TGTGCCAGTAGTACTCAGCCCGGGACATTTATTAGCAATCAGCCCCAGCATTTT.